The rows below give T cell receptor beta chains drawn from one sample of a study of blood T cell repertoires in COVID-19. Repertoires were generated with immunoSEQ multiplex PCR, while TCRdb's copy carries only in-frame clones and drops some. The sample includes roughly 260,000 clones, around 87% of them seen just once. The sample taken for sequencing was peripheral blood. The receptors were sampled from a woman aged 45-60 years with acute or convalescent COVID-19. Both conserved end residues are part of each CDR3. A D gene is named only where the DNA matches it firmly. Not every row has a clone size; where given, it reads once, few, many or a size class.

clone_size | j_call | d_call | v_call | cdr3_aa | cdr3_nt
- | TRBJ2-5 | TRBD1 | TRBV11-3 | CASSLGGQRQETQYF | TGTGCCAGCAGCTTAGGGGGACAGAGACAAGAGACCCAGTACTTC
- | TRBJ2-7 | TRBD1 | TRBV7-8 | CASSLEGQGIYEQYF | TGTGCCAGCAGCTTAGAGGGACAGGGCATCTACGAGCAGTACTTC
few | TRBJ2-1 | - | TRBV5-1 | CASSLEQGSYNEQFF | TGCGCCAGCAGCTTGGAACAGGGATCCTACAATGAGCAGTTCTTC
- | TRBJ2-3 | - | TRBV20-1 | CSASSSGEGPDTQYF | TGCAGTGCTAGTTCCAGCGGAGAAGGCCCAGATACGCAGTATTTT
- | TRBJ2-7 | TRBD1 | TRBV18 | CASSQDRVGIYEQYF | TGTGCCAGCTCACAGGACAGGGTAGGGATATACGAGCAGTACTTC
- | TRBJ1-4 | - | TRBV6-5 | CASRDRTGKLFF | TGTGCCAGCAGGGACCGGACTGGAAAACTGTTTTTT
- | TRBJ2-3 | TRBD2 | TRBV4-2 | CASSQVNGRGTDTQYF | TGTGCCAGCAGCCAAGTTAACGGGAGGGGCACAGATACGCAGTATTTT
- | TRBJ2-7 | TRBD2 | TRBV5-4 | CASSRPTSGSYEQYF | TGTGCCAGCAGCCGACCGACTAGCGGATCATACGAGCAGTACTTC
- | TRBJ2-5 | TRBD2 | TRBV10-3 | CAIRASGPQETQYF | TGTGCCATCAGGGCTAGCGGACCCCAAGAGACCCAGTACTTC
few | TRBJ1-6 | - | TRBV2 | CASSVRGMNSPLHF | TGTGCCAGCAGTGTGCGAGGGATGAATTCACCCCTCCACTTT
- | TRBJ1-5 | - | TRBV19 | CASSALTGNQPQHF | TGTGCCAGTAGTGCCCTGACAGGCAATCAGCCCCAGCATTTT
- | TRBJ2-7 | - | TRBV6-5 | CASSTTYRDVYEQYF | TGTGCCAGCAGTACGACATACCGCGACGTCTACGAGCAGTACTTC
- | TRBJ2-1 | TRBD2 | TRBV5-4 | CASSYSGRLYNEQFF | TGTGCCAGCAGTTATAGCGGGAGACTATACAATGAGCAGTTCTTC
- | TRBJ1-2 | TRBD1 | TRBV10-3 | CAISARPGQGEDGYTF | TGTGCCATCAGTGCTCGACCCGGGCAGGGGGAAGATGGCTACACCTTC
- | TRBJ1-5 | - | TRBV4-1 | CASSAPGGAANQPQHF | TGCGCCAGCAGCGCCCCGGGAGGGGCTGCAAATCAGCCCCAGCATTTT
- | TRBJ2-5 | TRBD2 | TRBV5-1 | CASSPGTNQETQYF | TGCGCCAGCAGCCCCGGGACTAACCAAGAGACCCAGTACTTC
- | TRBJ2-3 | TRBD2 | TRBV28 | CASRLPPGGPRDTQYF | TGTGCCAGCAGACTCCCCCCGGGAGGGCCTAGAGATACGCAGTATTTT
few | TRBJ1-4 | TRBD1 | TRBV5-6 | CASSLGQGEGANEKLFF | TGTGCCAGCAGCTTGGGACAGGGCGAAGGAGCTAATGAAAAACTGTTTTTT
- | TRBJ2-2 | TRBD2 | TRBV7-2 | CASSLVPAGTNTGELFF | TGTGCCAGCAGCTTAGTCCCAGCGGGAACAAACACCGGGGAGCTGTTTTTT
- | TRBJ2-7 | TRBD2 | TRBV10-3 | CAISSLAGGYEQYF | TGTGCCATCAGTTCCCTAGCGGGAGGCTACGAGCAGTACTTC
- | TRBJ2-3 | TRBD2 | TRBV5-1 | CASLGGPSGGTDTQYF | TGCGCCAGCCTGGGGGGTCCTAGCGGCGGCACAGATACGCAGTATTTT
- | TRBJ1-5 | TRBD1 | TRBV3-1/TRBV3-2 | CASSLTGVIDQPQHF | TGTGCCAGCAGCCTGACAGGGGTAATCGATCAGCCCCAGCATTTT
- | TRBJ1-1 | TRBD1 | TRBV18 | CASSLPGQAYTEAFF | TGTGCCAGCTCACTACCGGGACAGGCATACACTGAAGCTTTCTTT
- | TRBJ2-1 | TRBD2 | TRBV9 | CASSPPGGVPYNEQFF | TGTGCCAGCAGCCCCCCGGGAGGGGTGCCCTACAATGAGCAGTTCTTC
- | TRBJ2-7 | - | TRBV27 | CASSLSSITYDQYF | TGTGCCAGCAGTTTATCCTCCATAACCTACGATCAGTACTTC
once | TRBJ1-2 | - | TRBV5-4 | CASSLDRDHGYTF | TGTGCCAGCAGCTTGGACAGGGACCATGGCTACACCTTC
- | TRBJ1-6 | - | TRBV5-1 | CASSLVYRESYNSPLHF | TGCGCCAGCAGCTTGGTTTACAGAGAGTCCTATAATTCACCCCTCCACTTT
- | TRBJ2-1 | TRBD1 | TRBV12-5 | CASGSDRAGEQFF | TGTGCTAGTGGTTCGGACAGGGCGGGTGAGCAGTTCTTC
once | TRBJ2-1 | - | TRBV12-3/TRBV12-4 | CASSLNYEQFF | TGTGCCAGCAGTTTAAACTATGAGCAGTTCTTC
- | TRBJ1-4 | - | TRBV6-6 | CASSQAGEKLFF | TGTGCCAGCTCCCAGGCGGGTGAAAAACTGTTTTTT
- | TRBJ2-3 | TRBD1 | TRBV4-3 | CASSQGDRVGDTQYF | TGCGCCAGCAGCCAAGGGGACAGGGTAGGAGATACGCAGTATTTT
- | TRBJ2-5 | TRBD2 | TRBV5-1 | CASTGGTRKETQYF | TGCGCCAGCACGGGGGGGACTAGAAAAGAGACCCAGTACTTC
- | TRBJ1-1 | TRBD1 | TRBV5-4 | CASSPRTGGAPEAFF | TGTGCCAGCAGCCCGCGGACAGGGGGCGCCCCTGAAGCTTTCTTT
few | TRBJ1-1 | - | TRBV29-1 | CSVVRGRSNTEAFF | TGCAGCGTAGTAAGGGGCAGATCGAACACTGAAGCTTTCTTT
- | TRBJ1-2 | - | TRBV7-2 | CASSSPPGGRRYGYTF | TGTGCCAGCAGCTCCCCTCCCGGGGGGAGACGCTATGGCTACACCTTC
- | TRBJ2-6 | - | TRBV18 | CASSGQHSGANVLTF | TGTGCCAGCTCAGGACAGCACTCTGGGGCCAACGTCCTGACTTTC
- | TRBJ2-7 | - | TRBV4-1 | CASSQEKQRVPYEQYF | TGCGCCAGCAGCCAAGAGAAACAGAGGGTACCCTACGAGCAGTACTTC
- | TRBJ1-1 | - | TRBV28 | CASSLLTDTEAFF | TGTGCCAGCAGTTTGTTGACAGACACTGAAGCTTTCTTT
- | TRBJ1-1 | - | TRBV19 | CAPRRPGKGTEAFF | TGTGCCCCTCGCAGGCCGGGGAAGGGCACTGAAGCTTTCTTT
- | TRBJ2-1 | TRBD2 | TRBV6-5 | CASRGLAGAREQFF | TGTGCCAGCAGGGGACTAGCGGGTGCCCGAGAGCAGTTCTTC
once | TRBJ2-1 | TRBD2 | TRBV9 | CASSAGTNNEQFF | TGTGCCAGCAGCGCGGGGACTAACAATGAGCAGTTCTTC